Reported below is one T cell receptor beta chain. This record comes from a study of Ad26.COV2.S vaccination and SARS-CoV-2 variants. Using immunoSEQ multiplex PCR, the repertoire was profiled, and TCRdb retains in-frame clones only, with some absent. The sample consists of 350,000 to 500,000 clones, around nine tenths of them appearing once. Stated treatment: approximately 18 received Ad26.COV2.S at low or high dose, single or two shots; a few received placebo; per-sample allocation not given. Material that was analyzed had been drawn on day 63 after the first vaccine or placebo injection. An Ad26 vector expressing Wuhan-strain SARS-CoV-2 spike served as the vaccine. The V gene's germline CDR1 is MNHEY and CDR2 SVGAGI. The CDR3 extends over 15 amino acids. The V and J ends lost 2 bases and 8 bases, in that order; junction bases with no gene match: 8.

This TCR was recovered from a person aged 18 to 65 who received the Ad26.COV2.S COVID-19 vaccine or a placebo. The chain employs TRBV6-5 and TRBJ2-1; TRBD1 agrees at 8 bases. Here the sequenced sample was peripheral blood, taken in a trial of Ad26.COV2.S vaccine versus placebo. CDR3 sequence (DNA): TGTGCCAGCAGTTACGACAGGGGAAGAGTGTATGAGCAGTTCTTC. The encoded protein is CASSYDRGRVYEQFF.